This T cell receptor beta chain was recovered during a study of early T cells in non-severe SARS-CoV-2 infection (dated by TCRdb to 2020 to 2023). Concerning the study at large: Bulk RNA from unsorted whole blood was used for TCR sequencing, so alpha and beta chains could not be paired. Points the paper makes about the study in general: VDJdb matching was skewed toward anti-spike CD8 responses and likely underestimated virus-specific expansions, missing private and CD4 specificities.

The cysteine opens and the phenylalanine closes a CDR3 of 14 amino acids. Only the CDR3 part of the read is kept: 42 bases, read in frame from the first base. V drops 6 bases and J drops 4 bases, leaving 13 bases in between. A case-control design nested within a healthcare worker cohort in London, UK, was used, with weekly nasopharyngeal swab PCR tests and blood sampling performed. Healthcare workers were recruited between 23 and 31 March 2020, during the week of the UK lockdown, and were followed weekly for up to about 15 weeks. With regard to this clonotype: Its antigen remains unidentified. No much larger clone is present one base from it, and per-base qualities are unavailable.

Library creation used 5' RACE. Sequencer: NextSeq 500. To correct for sequencing error and PCR bias, the TCR library protocol tagged individual cDNA molecules with unique molecular identifiers. Both TCR alpha and beta chains were sequenced, and tight co-correlation was observed between alpha and beta sequence abundances in each sample. The authors' pipeline ran thus. Decombinator V4 was used to annotate TCR sequences for V gene, J gene and CDR3. Expanded TCRs were defined as changing significantly between any two time points under a Poisson model with p below 0.0001. TCR abundances were normalised to the total number of TCRs sequenced per sample and were expressed as counts per million. MAIT TCRs were defined by TRAV1-2 paired with TRAJ12, TRAJ20 or TRAJ33, and iNKT TCRs by TRAV10 paired with TRAJ18. VDJdb, accessed on 1 November 2021, was searched for TCRs annotated for CMV, EBV and SARS-CoV-2, and TCRs annotated for more than one antigen were excluded. TCRdb reran the public reads through fastp at Q25 and MiXCR, keeping productive beta chains. Rows matching on CDR3 protein sequence are summarized as one entry with the most common DNA and genes. The authors' filters were not applied to this entry. The sample records about 56,000 distinct CDR3 sequences, about 14% of which are singletons. The ten largest clones capture approximately 4% of the sample.

The source is an adult who was a healthcare worker with PCR-confirmed SARS-CoV-2 infection or an uninfected control (not recorded which). The sample was whole blood, taken at baseline. The rearrangement combines TRBV12-3 or TRBV12-4 with TRBJ1-5; a confident D gene designation cannot be given. The CDR3 here reads CASSRDSLNQPQHF. The DNA sequence follows: TGTGCCAGCAGCCGGGATAGCCTGAATCAGCCCCAGCATTTT.